A selection of T cell receptor beta chains follows, all from one sample in a study of blood T cells in healthy people across ages. MiXCR, run by TCRdb on the 5' RACE reads, gives a single entry per CDR3 protein. This table has around 820,000 distinct CDR3 sequences, more than 20% appearing once. This sample was also put to use in a study of T cells of mothers and their children.

Sequenced: blood. Receptors originate from a boy aged 5-17 years in good health. The CDR3 runs from the conserved cysteine through the conserved F or W. The D gene is left open where the match is weak. Expanded clones are given a class, and other clones once, few, many or no size at all.

len	abundance	v_gene	d_gene	j_gene	CDR3aa	CDR3nt
15	-	TRBV28	TRBD1	TRBJ1-1	CASSDGQAMNTEAFF	TGTGCCAGCAGTGACGGACAGGCTATGAACACTGAAGCTTTCTTT
18	few	TRBV5-1	-	TRBJ2-6	CASGGWSKGAPGANVLTF	TGCGCCAGCGGAGGTTGGTCGAAAGGGGCCCCTGGGGCCAACGTCCTGACTTTC
16	few	TRBV7-2	TRBD2	TRBJ2-1	CASSPKTSGGYNEQFF	TGTGCCAGCAGCCCAAAAACTAGCGGGGGCTACAATGAGCAGTTCTTC
13	-	TRBV20-1	-	TRBJ1-1	CSAILAGGSFTFF	TGCAGTGCTATACTCGCGGGGGGATCCTTTACTTTCTTT
15	few	TRBV4-1	TRBD2	TRBJ2-3	CASSRRLAGIDTQYF	TGCGCCAGCAGCCGAAGGTTAGCGGGAATAGATACGCAGTATTTT
13	few	TRBV6-2/TRBV6-3	TRBD2	TRBJ2-5	CASSYSREGGQYF	TGTGCCAGCAGTTACTCGAGGGAGGGTGGCCAGTACTTC
14	few	TRBV7-2	-	TRBJ1-5	CASSRDTDNQPQHF	TGTGCCAGCAGCCGGGACACGGACAATCAGCCCCAGCATTTT
14	-	TRBV5-5	-	TRBJ1-6	CASSLGGLWSPLHF	TGTGCCAGCAGCTTGGGAGGGCTTTGGTCACCCCTCCACTTT
13	-	TRBV12-3/TRBV12-4	-	TRBJ1-1	CASSHSMNTEAFF	TGTGCCAGCAGTCATTCCATGAACACTGAAGCTTTCTTT
14	few	TRBV15	TRBD1	TRBJ2-7	CATSSQDRVGGQYF	TGTGCCACCAGCAGCCAAGACAGGGTAGGTGGGCAGTACTTC
16	few	TRBV6-2/TRBV6-3	TRBD2	TRBJ2-1	CASSYLAGGLRNEQFF	TGTGCCAGCAGTTATTTAGCGGGGGGCCTCCGCAATGAGCAGTTCTTC
17	once	TRBV12-3/TRBV12-4	-	TRBJ2-1	CASSLQSGTNSYNEQFF	TGTGCCAGCAGTTTACAGTCAGGGACGAACTCCTACAATGAGCAGTTCTTC
15	-	TRBV9	-	TRBJ1-5	CASSVGEGAGQPQHF	TGTGCCAGCAGCGTAGGCGAGGGAGCGGGTCAGCCCCAGCATTTT
15	few	TRBV9	-	TRBJ2-3	CASSATDRALWRQYF	TGTGCCAGCAGCGCAACAGACCGGGCCCTCTGGAGGCAGTATTTT
15	-	TRBV28	TRBD1	TRBJ1-5	CASSVTDRGHQPQHF	TGTGCCAGCAGTGTAACGGACAGGGGACATCAGCCCCAGCATTTT
13	many	TRBV5-1	-	TRBJ2-1	CASSDEGAGEQFF	TGCGCCAGCAGCGACGAAGGGGCGGGCGAGCAGTTCTTC
17	-	TRBV11-2	-	TRBJ2-7	CASSFSIFRGASYEQYF	TGTGCCAGCAGCTTTTCCATATTCAGGGGGGCCTCCTACGAGCAGTACTTC
11	many	TRBV7-2	-	TRBJ2-7	CASSLNYEQYF	TGTGCCAGCAGCTTAAATTACGAGCAGTACTTC
16	few	TRBV3-1	-	TRBJ2-1	CASSQEGPRGYNEQFF	TGTGCCAGCAGCCAAGAAGGCCCTCGGGGCTACAATGAGCAGTTCTTC
16	few	TRBV21-1	-	TRBJ2-2	CASSHHRGRCTGELFF	TGTGCCAGCAGCCACCACAGGGGGCGATGTACCGGGGAGCTGTTTTTT